This TCR beta chain was observed in a study of CD8 T cells in Susac syndrome. Random hexamers were used to reverse transcribe an amount of roughly 0.45 to 1 ug RNA. TCRdb reanalysed the immunoSEQ multiplex PCR reads using MiXCR and keeps one entry per CDR3 protein. Here the sample spans 90,000 to 150,000 distinct CDR3 sequences, over 90% being singletons. Bulk CD8+ and CD4+ cells came from magnetic negative isolation; CD8+ TEMRA by FACS. V lost 0 bases and J lost 4; bases outside the gene matches: 4. CDR3 length equals 15 residues. Germline V gene lookup returns CDR1 DFQATT and CDR2 SNEGSKA (reference sequence).

The V call is TRBV20-1, the J call TRBJ2-5, with 11 bases aligning to TRBD1. The sequence was collected from a human donor in good health. Sequencing was performed on CD4+ T cells from PBMCs. CDR3 nucleotides: TGCAGTGCTAGAGATCATGGGACAGGGGGAGAGACCCAGTACTTC. It is translated as CSARDHGTGGETQYF.